Shown below are 32 T cell receptor beta chains from a single sample sequenced in a study of T cells in Graves' hyperthyroidism and ophthalmopathy. The source material, RNA transcripts, was used to amplify TCR beta CDR3 regions. HTBI primers drove first-round RT-PCR of the TCR CDR3. TCRdb re-called the multiplex PCR reads with MiXCR, one entry per CDR3 protein. This sample yields some 620,000 distinct CDR3 sequences, of which roughly 16% are seen a single time; over 3.5% belongs to the top ten. Material: blood. The receptors shown here come from a woman aged 25 to 39 with Graves' hyperthyroidism.

This clonotype appeared a few times. The gene calls are TRBV25-1 and TRBJ1-2; D gene ambiguous. Trimming took off 3 bases at V and 3 bases at J, with 11 bases between the two ends. The germline V gene encodes CDR1 MGHDK and CDR2 SYGVNS. The CDR3 runs to 14 residues. CDR3 DNA sequence: TGTGCCAGCAGTGATGGCAGCACCTACTATGGCTACACCTTC. Encoded protein: CASSDGSTYYGYTF.

This clonotype was detected ten times or more. The chain couples TRBV12-3 or TRBV12-4 to TRBJ2-7; D unclear. Trimming took 4 bases from V and 2 from J, leaving 15 bases between them. The CDR3 contains 15 residues. CDR3 in DNA: TGTGCCAGCAGTTCCCTCCGTCGGGCAACCTACGAGCAGTACTTC. Its protein product is CASSSLRRATYEQYF.

This clonotype was seen repeatedly, ten times or more. The genes are TRBV5-5 and TRBJ1-1; D ambiguous. Germline CDR1 SGHKS, CDR2 YYEKEE (reference sequence). V was clipped by 2 bases and J by 0 bases, with 5 bases between them. The CDR3 consists of 13 residues. The CDR3 spells CASSLPMNTEAFF. The CDR3 coding sequence is TGTGCCAGCAGCTTACCAATGAACACTGAAGCTTTCTTT.

This clonotype was counted ten times or more. The chain joins TRBV29-1 to TRBJ1-1, with no clear D. Trimming cost V 8 bases and J 2 bases, with 12 bases left between them. The length of the CDR3 is 12 residues. Germline values: CDR1 SQVTM, CDR2 ANQGSEA. CDR3 coding DNA: TGCAGCACTCAACAGACCAACACTGAAGCTTTCTTT. Translation gives CSTQQTNTEAFF.

This clonotype showed up many times. The genes are TRBV7-8 and TRBJ1-1; no clear D gene. V was clipped by 10 bases and J by 4 bases, with 7 bases between them. CDR3 size: 10 residues. Germline V gene lookup returns CDR1 SGHVS and CDR2 FQNEAQ. As DNA, the CDR3 is TGTGCCACTGGGGTCACTGAAGCTTTCTTT. Translation: CATGVTEAFF.

This clonotype has at least ten counts. The chain is built from TRBV3-1 and TRBJ2-7; D might be TRBD1 (6 bases). V lost 0 bases to trimming and J lost 2 bases, with 20 bases between them. CDR1 is LGHDT and CDR2 is YNNKEL in the germline V gene (reference sequence). The CDR3 length is 18 residues. The CDR3 DNA reads TGTGCCAGCAGCCAAGAACTGGCGGCCGGGACAAGTCCCTACGAGCAGTACTTC. Its translation: CASSQELAAGTSPYEQYF.

This clonotype was observed many times. The rearrangement uses TRBV28 and TRBJ1-2; TRBD1 is a possible D gene (5 bases). Germline-derived CDR1 and CDR2 are MDHEN and SYDVKM. Trimming took off 5 bases at V and 4 bases at J, with 17 bases between the two ends. CDR3 length equals 15 residues. CDR3 residues: CASSGGGFMGYGYTF. CDR3 nucleotides: TGTGCCAGCAGTGGGGGAGGGTTTATGGGCTATGGCTACACCTTC.

This clonotype was picked up many times. This chain joins TRBV11-3 and TRBJ1-1; possible D gene TRBD1, 5 bases. With 1 base removed from V and 0 bases from J, the gap between germline ends came to 6 bases. Germline V lookup: CDR1 SGHNT, CDR2 YENEEA. The CDR3 contains 14 residues. The CDR3 DNA is TGTGCCAGCAGCTTAGCGGGGGTGAACACTGAAGCTTTCTTT. Amino acid sequence: CASSLAGVNTEAFF.

The chain joins TRBV4-2 to TRBJ2-3, with 8 bases identical to TRBD2. The CDR3 runs to 15 residues. Germline assignment: CDR1 LGHNA and CDR2 YNFKEQ. V lost 4 bases to trimming and J lost 0 bases; unmatched junction nucleotides: 3. The CDR3 is CASSLERGSTDTQYF. Here the CDR3 DNA reads TGTGCCAGCAGCCTCGAGCGGGGGAGCACAGATACGCAGTATTTT.

This clonotype was counted only a few times. This rearrangement joins TRBV6-1 to TRBJ2-1; 8 positions match TRBD2. This CDR3 comprises 15 residues. CDR1 MNHNS and CDR2 SASEGT come from the germline V gene. The junction had 8 bases not matched to a gene; V was cut back by 5 bases and J by 5 bases. The CDR3 DNA reads as TGTGCCAGCAGTCGTAGCGGGATCCCCCACAATGAGCAGTTCTTC. It specifies CASSRSGIPHNEQFF.

This clonotype was found a few times. The J gene is TRBJ1-1, the V gene TRBV7-9, with TRBD1 matching 9 bases. J was trimmed by 7 bases and V by 1 base; bases with no gene match: 7. CDR3 length: 15 amino acids. CDR1 and CDR2 from the germline V gene are SEHNR and FQNEAQ (reference sequence). The CDR3 region has the DNA TGTGCCAGCAGCTTAGTCCTGACAGGGGGGCATGAAGCTTTCTTT. It yields the protein CASSLVLTGGHEAFF.

V gene TRBV6-1 combines with J gene TRBJ2-3; possible D gene TRBD2, 7 bases. Germline-derived CDR1 and CDR2 are MNHNS and SASEGT. This CDR3 comprises 13 residues. Trimming left V 10 bases short and J 6 bases short, with 17 bases between. The CDR3 loop reads CAMRGGATDTQYF. In DNA form, the CDR3 reads TGTGCCATGAGAGGGGGGGCGACGGATACGCAGTATTTT.

This clonotype was detected ten times or more. This chain uses TRBV7-2 with TRBJ2-5; TRBD2 agrees at 7 bases. V was clipped by 4 bases and J by 0 bases; unmatched bases: 5. CDR1 and CDR2 from the germline V gene are SGHTA and FQGNSA. The CDR3 is 15 amino acids. The CDR3 sequence: CASSSGTTNQETQYF. CDR3 in DNA: TGTGCCAGCAGCTCCGGGACTACGAACCAAGAGACCCAGTACTTC.

This chain uses TRBV28 with TRBJ2-2; 9 bases fit TRBD1. CDR1 and CDR2 (germline): MDHEN, SYDVKM. The J segment lost 5 bases and the V segment lost 2 bases, leaving 6 bases of the junction unmatched. This CDR3 spans 16 amino acids. CDR3 sequence reads: CASSLPGQGVTGELFF. The CDR3 DNA reads as TGTGCCAGCAGTTTACCGGGACAGGGTGTAACCGGGGAGCTGTTTTTT.

This clonotype was detected many times. The gene calls are TRBV20-1 and TRBJ1-5, with D possibly matching TRBD1 (6 bases). The V gene lost 6 bases and the J gene lost 4 bases, with 10 bases spanning the gap. This CDR3 spans 12 amino acids. CDR1 and CDR2 from the germline V gene are DFQATT and SNEGSKA (reference sequence). CDR3 in amino acids: CSAGTLNQPQHF. CDR3 nucleotide sequence: TGCAGTGCCGGGACACTTAATCAGCCCCAGCATTTT.

This clonotype was seen ten or more times. This chain links TRBV7-3 with TRBJ2-2, with 7 bases matching TRBD2. The germline V gene has CDR1 SGHTA and CDR2 FQGTGA. Trimming cost V 5 bases and J 3 bases; bases outside gene matches: 6. This CDR3 contains 15 residues. The DNA for the CDR3 is TGTGCCAGCAGCCGTGGACTAGACGACACCGGGGAGCTGTTTTTT. Amino acid sequence: CASSRGLDDTGELFF.

There are a few counts of this clonotype. The V call is TRBV9, the J call TRBJ1-2; D remains ambiguous. V was shortened by 4 bases and J by 1 base, with 17 bases between the two germline ends. The CDR3 length is 16 residues. The germline V gene has CDR1 SGDLS and CDR2 YYNGEE. For the CDR3, the DNA is TGTGCCAGCAGCCGGGGAGGGAGGAACTTTAACTATGGCTACACCTTC. This gives the protein CASSRGGRNFNYGYTF.

On this clonotype: This may arise from a read error, as a much more abundant clone is one base away. V gene TRBV11-2 combines with J gene TRBJ2-7; D is perhaps TRBD1 (5 bases). The CDR3 is 14 amino acids. Germline CDR1 and CDR2: SGHAT and FQNNGV. CDR3 in amino acids: CVSSFTGRYYEQYF. CDR3 DNA sequence: TGTGTCAGCAGCTTCACAGGACGTTACTACGAGCAGTACTTC. Together with reference TRBV11-2 and TRBJ2-7, the CDR3 gives the full variable domain: EAGVAQSPRYKIIEKRQSVAFWCNPISGHATLYWYQQILGQGPKLLIQFQNNGVVDDSQLPKDRFSAERLKGVDSTLKIQPAKLEDSAVYLCVSSFTGRYYEQYFGPGTRLTVT.

The V and J genes are TRBV7-3 and TRBJ2-1; 8 nucleotides align to TRBD2. V was pared by 5 bases and J by 4 bases, with 7 bases of the junction left unmatched. CDR3 length equals 15 residues. The germline CDR1 and CDR2 sequences are SGHTA and FQGTGA. This CDR3 is CASSQGLGFYNEQFF. As DNA, the CDR3 is TGTGCCAGCAGCCAGGGACTAGGGTTTTACAATGAGCAGTTCTTC.

In this sample, this clonotype turned up many times. This chain uses TRBV6-1 with TRBJ1-6; no clear D. The CDR3 totals 13 residues. Looked up from germline, CDR1 is MNHNS and CDR2 is SASEGT. V lost 2 bases to trimming and J lost 9 bases, with 8 bases between them. The DNA for the CDR3 is TGTGCCAGCAGTGAACAGTGGGGTTCACCCCTCCACTTT. Translating it yields CASSEQWGSPLHF.

This clonotype was counted ten times or more. The chain has TRBV28 and TRBJ2-1; 11 bases fit TRBD2. The CDR3 length is 16 residues. V lost 2 bases to trimming and J lost 4 bases; unmatched junction nucleotides: 4. Germline assignment: CDR1 MDHEN and CDR2 SYDVKM. CDR3 sequence (DNA): TGTGCCAGCAGTTTAACGGGACTAGCGGCATACAATGAGCAGTTCTTC. Amino acids: CASSLTGLAAYNEQFF. Complete variable domain (other parts from reference TRBV28 and TRBJ2-1): DVKVTQSSRYLVKRTGEKVFLECVQDMDHENMFWYRQDPGLGLRLIYFSYDVKMKEKGDIPEGYSVSREKKERFSLILESASTNQTSMYLCASSLTGLAAYNEQFFGPGTRLTVL.

This clonotype was detected many times. The V gene is TRBV5-1, the J gene TRBJ1-1; D possibly corresponds to TRBD1 (5 bases). Germline CDR1 reads SGHRS; CDR2 reads YFSETQ. Trimming stripped 4 bases from V and 1 base from J, with 17 bases between. The CDR3 has 16 residues. This chain's CDR3 is CASSLRVIGQNTEAFF. The CDR3 nucleotides are TGCGCCAGCAGCCTGAGGGTTATTGGACAGAACACTGAAGCTTTCTTT.

The sample holds a few counts of this clonotype. The CDR3 bases are TGTGCCACCAGTGATTTGCAAGGGGATCAGCCCCAGCATTTT. Protein product: CATSDLQGDQPQHF. This sequence joins TRBV24-1 and TRBJ1-5, with D possibly being TRBD1 (5 bases). The CDR3 has 14 residues. V dropped 0 bases and J dropped 5 bases, with 7 bases sitting between them. Germline V gene lookup returns CDR1 KGHDR and CDR2 SFDVKD.

Of note for this clonotype: Sequence at one end of the junction differs from germline and may be a read error. The chain is built from TRBV7-9 and TRBJ2-1; no reliable D call. The CDR3 consists of 12 residues. The germline CDR1 and CDR2 sequences are SEHNR and FQNEAQ (reference sequence). The CDR3 is CAGSPSSNEQFF. CDR3 DNA sequence: TGTGCCGGCAGCCCTTCTAGCAATGAGCAGTTCTTC.

The table lists this clonotype with many counts. V is TRBV28 and J is TRBJ2-7, with a tentative D call TRBD2 (6 bases). Germline CDR1 reads MDHEN; CDR2 reads SYDVKM. The CDR3 runs 16 residues. The V end was cut by 7 bases, the J end by 7 bases, with 26 bases between. The CDR3 loop reads CASISGGFSRLGEQYF. The CDR3 DNA follows: TGTGCCAGCATTAGCGGAGGGTTCTCTCGATTGGGTGAGCAGTACTTC.

This clonotype occurred a few times. V and J are TRBV20-1 and TRBJ1-2; D is ambiguous. Between the trimmed V and J ends, which lost 5 bases and 4 bases, there was a span of 11 bases. The germline gives CDR1 DFQATT, CDR2 SNEGSKA (reference sequence). The CDR3 is 12 residues long. The CDR3 DNA reads as TGCAGTGCTTTTACAACGGTCTATGGCTACACCTTC. This sequence encodes CSAFTTVYGYTF.

The V call is TRBV20-1, the J call TRBJ2-1, with 8 bases matching TRBD2. Germline loops: CDR1 DFQATT, CDR2 SNEGSKA (reference sequence). Unmatched junction bases numbered 9, after V lost 7 bases and J lost 4 bases. This CDR3 region has 14 residues. In nucleotides, the CDR3 is TGCAGTGTTGAGCGGGAGCCGGCGTACAATGAGCAGTTCTTC. This sequence encodes CSVEREPAYNEQFF.

V gene TRBV27 combines with J gene TRBJ2-6, with unresolved D. There are 14 residues in the CDR3. V was shortened by 7 bases and J by 0 bases, with 7 bases between the two germline ends. Per the germline V gene, CDR1 is MNHEY and CDR2 is SMNVEV (reference sequence). The CDR3 bases are TGTGCCAGCACTCAATCCTCTGGGGCCAACGTCCTGACTTTC. The encoded protein is CASTQSSGANVLTF. Looking up the rest from reference TRBV27 and TRBJ2-6 gives the full variable domain: EAQVTQNPRYLITVTGKKLTVTCSQNMNHEYMSWYRQDPGLGLRQIYYSMNVEVTDKGDVPEGYKVSRKEKRNFPLILESPSPNQTSLYFCASTQSSGANVLTFGAGSRLTVL.

This clonotype has only a few counts. V usage is TRBV19 and J usage is TRBJ1-3, with TRBD1 matching 8 bases. V dropped 7 bases and J dropped 4; count of bases not matched to a gene: 6. The germline CDR1 and CDR2 sequences are LNHDA and SQIVND (reference sequence). CDR3 length equals 14 residues. CDR3 residues: CASNPDRAGNTIYF. CDR3 sequence (DNA): TGTGCCAGTAATCCGGACAGGGCGGGAAACACCATATATTTT. Full variable domain (outside the CDR3, taken from reference TRBV19 and TRBJ1-3): DGGITQSPKYLFRKEGQNVTLSCEQNLNHDAMYWYRQDPGQGLRLIYYSQIVNDFQKGDIAEGYSVSREKKESFPLTVTSAQKNPTAFYLCASNPDRAGNTIYFGEGSWLTVV.

This clonotype has ten or more counts. The rearrangement uses TRBV10-3 and TRBJ2-1; D possibly uses TRBD1 or TRBD2 (5 bases each). CDR1 and CDR2 (germline): ENHRY, SYGVKD. V shed 4 bases and J shed 5 bases, with 12 bases lying between them. The CDR3 contains 14 residues. CDR3: CAISGGVGHNEQFF. The CDR3 DNA is TGTGCCATCAGTGGAGGGGTTGGCCACAATGAGCAGTTCTTC.

The sample holds many counts of this clonotype. The chain employs TRBV7-9 and TRBJ2-7; TRBD2 might be the D (5 bases). CDR1 and CDR2 (germline): SEHNR, FQNEAQ (reference sequence). The ends were cut back, 1 base at V and 4 bases at J, with 8 bases in the middle. CDR3 length equals 13 residues. In DNA form, the CDR3 reads TGTGCCAGCAGCTTAGGGTCGGGGTACGAGCAGTACTTC. It specifies CASSLGSGYEQYF.

This clonotype was seen ten or more times. The chain uses TRBV24-1 and TRBJ2-1, with D perhaps matching TRBD1 (6 bases). Per the germline V gene, CDR1 is KGHDR and CDR2 is SFDVKD. CDR3 length: 14 amino acids. Trimming removed 5 bases at V and 12 bases at J, with 19 bases between. The CDR3 sequence: CATSGWPQGQRQFF. Here the CDR3 DNA reads TGTGCCACCAGTGGCTGGCCTCAGGGGCAGCGGCAGTTCTTC.